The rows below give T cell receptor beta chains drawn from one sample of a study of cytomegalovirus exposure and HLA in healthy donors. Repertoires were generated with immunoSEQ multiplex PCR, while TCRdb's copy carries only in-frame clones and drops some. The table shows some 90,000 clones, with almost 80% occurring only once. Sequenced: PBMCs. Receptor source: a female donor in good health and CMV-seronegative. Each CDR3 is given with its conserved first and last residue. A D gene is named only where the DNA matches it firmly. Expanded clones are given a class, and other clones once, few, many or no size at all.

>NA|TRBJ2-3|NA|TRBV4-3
TGCGCCAGCAGCCATACTCGAGGGCCCACAGATACGCAGTATTTT
CASSHTRGPTDTQYF
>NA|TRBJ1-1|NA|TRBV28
TGTGCCAGCAGTGCTGCGACAGGTCAAAACACTGAAGCTTTCTTT
CASSAATGQNTEAFF
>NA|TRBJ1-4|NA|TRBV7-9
TGTGCCAGCTACGGCCCCCCGGAGTCCCGAATCCAAAGTAATGAAAAGCTGTTTTTT
CASYGPPESRIQSNEKLFF
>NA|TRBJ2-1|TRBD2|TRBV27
TGTGCCAGCAGTTTGCTAGCGGGGGGCCCCTACAATGAGCAGTTCTTC
CASSLLAGGPYNEQFF
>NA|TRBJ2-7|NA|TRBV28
TGTGCCAGCAGTTTACTCTACGAGCAGTACTTC
CASSLLYEQYF
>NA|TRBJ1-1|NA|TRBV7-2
TGTGCCAGCAGCTTAGCGCTAGCGGGCACTGAAGCTTTCTTT
CASSLALAGTEAFF
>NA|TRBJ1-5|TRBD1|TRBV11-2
TGTGCCAGCAGCTTAGGGGACGGACAGGGAGGCAATCAGCCCCAGCATTTT
CASSLGDGQGGNQPQHF
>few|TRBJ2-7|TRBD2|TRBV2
TGTGCCAGCAGTGACTGGACTAGATGGCAGTACTTC
CASSDWTRWQYF
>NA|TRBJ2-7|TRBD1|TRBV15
TGTGCCACCAGCCCCAGACAGGGGATCAACGAGCAGTACTTC
CATSPRQGINEQYF
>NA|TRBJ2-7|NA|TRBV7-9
TGTGCCAGCAGCTTAGTTCAGAGGGACACATCCTACGAGCAGTACTTC
CASSLVQRDTSYEQYF
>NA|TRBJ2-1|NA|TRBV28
TGTGCCAGCAGTTTCTCCTCAGGCAGGGCAACCTACAATGAGCAGTTCTTC
CASSFSSGRATYNEQFF
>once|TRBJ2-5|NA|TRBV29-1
TGCAGCGTTCCGGAGGGGCTGCGCCAAGAGACCCAGTACTTC
CSVPEGLRQETQYF
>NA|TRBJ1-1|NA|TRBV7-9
TGTGCCAGCAGCTTAGGTGCGGGATTGAACACTGAAGCTTTCTTT
CASSLGAGLNTEAFF
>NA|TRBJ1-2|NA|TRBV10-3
TGTGCCATCAGTGAACAGACCCCGGGGAACTATGGCTACACCTTC
CAISEQTPGNYGYTF
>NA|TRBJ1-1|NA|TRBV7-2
TGTGCCAGCAGCTCTCCGTGGGTGGGGCAGAACACTGAAGCTTTCTTT
CASSSPWVGQNTEAFF
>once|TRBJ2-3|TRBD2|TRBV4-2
TGTGCCAGCAGCCAAGATTATACGGCGGGGGGGCACACAGATACGCAGTATTTT
CASSQDYTAGGHTDTQYF
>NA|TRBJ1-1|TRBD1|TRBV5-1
TGCGCCAGCAGCTTGGCTACAGGGGGCTCTGAAGCTTTCTTT
CASSLATGGSEAFF
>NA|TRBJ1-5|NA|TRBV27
TGTGCCAGCAGTCCGGGGACATATTCCAGCCCCCAGCATTTT
CASSPGTYSSPQHF
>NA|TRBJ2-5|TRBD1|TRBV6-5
TGTGCCAGCAGTTACTCCGACAGGGGGCGAGAGACCCAGTACTTC
CASSYSDRGRETQYF
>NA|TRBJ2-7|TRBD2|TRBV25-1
TGTGCCAGTAGCGGGACTCTCTACGAGCAGTACTTC
CASSGTLYEQYF
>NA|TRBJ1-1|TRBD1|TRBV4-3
TGCGCCAGCAGCCTGGGACAGGGAACTGAAGCTTTCTTT
CASSLGQGTEAFF
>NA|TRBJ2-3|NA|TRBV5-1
TGCGCCAGCAGCTTGATCGCGGGGAGCACAGATACGCAGTATTTT
CASSLIAGSTDTQYF
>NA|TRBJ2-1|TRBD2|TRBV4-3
TGCGCCAGCAGCCAAGAAAGCCTAGCGGGGGGGCCCCACAATGAGCAGTTCTTC
CASSQESLAGGPHNEQFF
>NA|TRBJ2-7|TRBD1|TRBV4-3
TGCGCCAGCAGTCACAGGGGGGCCGGCTACGAGCAGTACTTC
CASSHRGAGYEQYF
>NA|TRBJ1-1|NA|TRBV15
TGTGCCACCAGCCGGCCGGGACAACTGAACACTGAAGCTTTCTTT
CATSRPGQLNTEAFF
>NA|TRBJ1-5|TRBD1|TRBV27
TGTGCCAGCAGCTCAGTCCGGACAGGTAATCAGCCCCAGCATTTT
CASSSVRTGNQPQHF
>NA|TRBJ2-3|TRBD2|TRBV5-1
TGCGCCAGCAGCTGGAGCGGGGGTAGCACAGATACGCAGTATTTT
CASSWSGGSTDTQYF
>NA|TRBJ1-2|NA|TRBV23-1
TGCGCCAGCAGTCAATCCGGCACATCAGGCCCCTTTGGCTACACCTTC
CASSQSGTSGPFGYTF
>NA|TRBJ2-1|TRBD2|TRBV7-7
TGTGCTAGCAGCTTACGTTTGGGACTAGCGGGGGGGTACAATGAGCAGTTCTTC
CASSLRLGLAGGYNEQFF
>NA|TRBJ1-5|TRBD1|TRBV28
TGTGCCAGCTCAACCCGGGACAGGGGTAATCAGCCCCAGCATTTT
CASSTRDRGNQPQHF
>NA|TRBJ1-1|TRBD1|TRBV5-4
TGTGCCAGCAGCAAAGGGACAGGGGGCCCTGAAGCTTTCTTT
CASSKGTGGPEAFF
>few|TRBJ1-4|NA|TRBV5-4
TGTGCCAGCAGCTTGGGGGCAAAGAATGAAAAACTGTTTTTT
CASSLGAKNEKLFF
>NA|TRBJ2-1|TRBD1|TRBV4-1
TGCGCCAGCAGCCAACCAACAGGGGGCGCCTACAATGAGCAGTTCTTC
CASSQPTGGAYNEQFF
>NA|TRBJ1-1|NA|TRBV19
TGTGCCAGTAGTATAGTCCCAGGGGTGATATCGGACACTGAAGCTTTCTTT
CASSIVPGVISDTEAFF
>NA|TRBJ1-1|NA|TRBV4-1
TGCGCCAGCAGCCTTCAATCTCAGGGTAACACTGAAGCTTTCTTT
CASSLQSQGNTEAFF
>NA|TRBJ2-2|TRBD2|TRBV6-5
TGTGCCAGCAGTAAGGGACTAGTAACCGGGGAGCTGTTTTTT
CASSKGLVTGELFF
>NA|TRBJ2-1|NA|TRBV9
TGTGCCAGCAGCGTGGGGGGAGGTACCCACTACAATGAGCAGTTCTTC
CASSVGGGTHYNEQFF
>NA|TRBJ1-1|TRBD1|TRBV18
TGTGCCAGCTCACGAACGGGACAGGGGGACACTGAAGCTTTCTTT
CASSRTGQGDTEAFF
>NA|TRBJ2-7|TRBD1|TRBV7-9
TGTGCCACCCTTGGGACAGGGGACTACGAGCAGTACTTC
CATLGTGDYEQYF
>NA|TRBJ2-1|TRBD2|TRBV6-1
TGTGCCAGCAGTGAACTAGCGGCGAATGAGCAGTTCTTC
CASSELAANEQFF
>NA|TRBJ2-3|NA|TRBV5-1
TGCGCCAGCAGTGCAGGACAGGGGTTTGGACTAGCCCCCACGGATACGCAGTATTTT
CASSAGQGFGLAPTDTQYF
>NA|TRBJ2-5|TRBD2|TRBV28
TGTGCCAGCAGTTTGGCTAGCGGAGACCAAGAGACCCAGTACTTC
CASSLASGDQETQYF
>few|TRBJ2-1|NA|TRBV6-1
TGTGCCAGCAGTGGAATAGGCGGGAATGAGCAGTTCTTC
CASSGIGGNEQFF
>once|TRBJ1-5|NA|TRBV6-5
TGTGCCAGCAGTTACGACTCTAATAGCAATCAGCCCCAGCATTTT
CASSYDSNSNQPQHF
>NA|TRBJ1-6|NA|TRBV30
TGTGCCTGGACACGGGGAAACGCCAATTCACCCCTCCACTTT
CAWTRGNANSPLHF
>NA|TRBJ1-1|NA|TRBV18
TGTGCCAGCTCACCGCTGACAGGCTCGGATAACACTGAAGCTTTCTTT
CASSPLTGSDNTEAFF
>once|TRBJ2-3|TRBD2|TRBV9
TGTGCCAGCAGCAGTAGCGGGGGGTACGTCGATACGCAGTATTTT
CASSSSGGYVDTQYF
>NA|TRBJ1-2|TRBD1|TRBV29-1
TGCAGCGTTGTAGGGGGCGAGGCTGGCTACACCTTC
CSVVGGEAGYTF
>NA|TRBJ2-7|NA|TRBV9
TGTGCCAGCAGCGTAGCAAGCGATTTGGAGACAGGCGAGCAGTACTTC
CASSVASDLETGEQYF
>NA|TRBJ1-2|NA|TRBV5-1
TGCGCCAGCAGCTTGCTAGAAGGGGCCGATGGCTACACCTTC
CASSLLEGADGYTF
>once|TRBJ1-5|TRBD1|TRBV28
TGTGCCAGCAGTCCCTCCCCCGGACAGGGCTCGGGTCAGCCCCAGCATTTT
CASSPSPGQGSGQPQHF
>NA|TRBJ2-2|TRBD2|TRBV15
TGTGCCACCAGCAGAAGCCCTTCTAGCGGGGGAGCCGCCGGGGAGCTGTTTTTT
CATSRSPSSGGAAGELFF
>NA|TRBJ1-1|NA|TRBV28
TGTGCCAGCAGTTCGGGGGGCGCAGCATTGAACACTGAAGCTTTCTTT
CASSSGGAALNTEAFF
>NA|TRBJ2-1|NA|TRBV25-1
TGTGCCAGCAGTGGGACAGCCGCCTACAATGAGCAGTTCTTC
CASSGTAAYNEQFF